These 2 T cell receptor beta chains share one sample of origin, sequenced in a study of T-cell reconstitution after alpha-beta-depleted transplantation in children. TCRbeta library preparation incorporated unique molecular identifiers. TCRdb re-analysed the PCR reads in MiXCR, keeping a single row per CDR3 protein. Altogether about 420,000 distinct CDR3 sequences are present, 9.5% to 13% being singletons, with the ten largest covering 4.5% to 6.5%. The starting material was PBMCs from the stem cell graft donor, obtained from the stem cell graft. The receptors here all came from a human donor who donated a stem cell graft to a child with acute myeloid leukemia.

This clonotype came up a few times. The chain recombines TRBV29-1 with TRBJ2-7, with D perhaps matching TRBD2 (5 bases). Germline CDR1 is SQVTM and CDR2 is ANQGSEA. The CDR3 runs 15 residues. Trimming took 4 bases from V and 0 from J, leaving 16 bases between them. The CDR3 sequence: CSVAGEGRLSYEQYF. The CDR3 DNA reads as TGCAGCGTTGCCGGAGAGGGTAGGCTCTCCTACGAGCAGTACTTC.

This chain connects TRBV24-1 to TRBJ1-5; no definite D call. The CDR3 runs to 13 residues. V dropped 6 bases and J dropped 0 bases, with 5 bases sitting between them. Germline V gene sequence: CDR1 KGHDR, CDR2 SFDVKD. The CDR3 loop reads CATSQDSNQPQHF. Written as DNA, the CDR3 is TGTGCCACCAGTCAAGATAGCAATCAGCCCCAGCATTTT.